Following are 24 T cell receptor beta chains from one sample sequenced in a study of TIL therapy for anti-PD-1-resistant metastatic lung cancer. The libraries were made with immunoSEQ v3. Assay used: immunoSEQ multiplex PCR; TCRdb lists only in-frame clones, some missing. Among approximately 60,000 clones listed, approximately 78% were seen once. The time point here: pre-treatment sample, taken before nivolumab and TIL therapy. The sequenced sample was blood, obtained at baseline. These receptors were collected from a person between 30 and 80 years old with non-small cell lung cancer.

Only one count was recorded for this clone. This CDR3 reads CASQEGLKETQYF. As DNA, the CDR3 is TGTGCCAGCCAGGAGGGGTTAAAAGAGACCCAGTACTTC. The J gene is TRBJ2-5, the V gene TRBV18, with D possibly being TRBD2 (6 bases). Per germline, CDR1 KGHSH and CDR2 LQKENI. The CDR3 is 13 amino acids. Trimming pared 8 bases from V and 3 bases from J, leaving 13 bases between.

By share, this clone ranks as medium-sized. The J gene is TRBJ2-2, the V gene TRBV9; D call uncertain. CDR3 length equals 14 residues. Trimming stripped 2 bases from V and 2 bases from J, with 7 bases between. In germline, CDR1 is SGDLS, CDR2 YYNGEE. The CDR3 region has the DNA TGTGCCAGCAGCGTTGACTTTAACACCGGGGAGCTGTTTTTT. The encoded protein is CASSVDFNTGELFF.

This clone turned up a few times. This chain joins TRBV6-1 and TRBJ1-5; no firm D call. Trimming took 3 bases from V and 2 from J, leaving 2 bases between them. The germline CDR1 and CDR2 sequences are MNHNS and SASEGT. This CDR3 region has 12 residues. The CDR3 here is CASSDGNQPQHF. In nucleotides, the CDR3 is TGTGCCAGCAGTGACGGCAATCAGCCCCAGCATTTT.

The rearrangement uses TRBV11-3 and TRBJ2-3; 10 bases match TRBD1. V gave up 8 bases and J gave up 5 bases; unmatched junction bases: 10. The germline V gene has CDR1 SGHNT and CDR2 YENEEA. This CDR3 has 15 residues. The DNA of the CDR3 is TGTGCCAGCTCCCGTTCCGGGACAGGGGTAGATACGCAGTATTTT. This codes for CASSRSGTGVDTQYF.

The rearrangement joins TRBV29-1 to TRBJ2-1; D is ambiguous. V was shortened by 0 bases and J by 12 bases, with 9 bases between the two germline ends. Germline V CDR1 and CDR2: SQVTM, ANQGSEA. The CDR3 has 11 amino acids. The CDR3 DNA reads as TGCAGCGTTGAAGAAAAGGGTGGGCAGTTCTTC. Translation: CSVEEKGGQFF.

The chain has TRBV6-4 and TRBJ1-4; perhaps TRBD1 as D (5 bases). Germline CDR1 is MRHNA and CDR2 is SNTAGT. The CDR3 has 22 residues. The ends were cut back, 2 bases at V and 0 bases at J, with 28 bases in the middle. The CDR3 sequence is CASSDRPPRGKKGNPTNEKLFF. In DNA form, the CDR3 reads TGTGCCAGCAGTGACCGACCTCCGCGCGGCAAAAAGGGGAACCCAACTAATGAAAAACTGTTTTTT.

The V gene is TRBV13, the J gene TRBJ2-6, with 9 bases aligning to TRBD1. Unmatched junction bases numbered 8, after V lost 5 bases and J lost 0 bases. Germline V gene data show CDR1 as PRHDT and CDR2 as FYEKMQ (reference sequence). The CDR3 is 18 amino acids. CDR3 in DNA: TGTGCCAGCAGCCCTTTACAGGGGGCTTTCTCTGGGGCCAACGTCCTGACTTTC. Translation: CASSPLQGAFSGANVLTF.

This clone showed up just a few times. Here the CDR3 DNA reads TGCGCCAGCAGCTTGGGGGGTGGATCTAACTATGGCTACACCTTC. Protein sequence: CASSLGGGSNYGYTF. J is TRBJ1-2 and V is TRBV5-1, with unresolved D. The CDR3 contains 15 residues. Germline CDR1 reads SGHRS; CDR2 reads YFSETQ. The V gene lost 0 bases and the J gene lost 0 bases, with 9 bases spanning the gap.

V is TRBV5-1 and J is TRBJ2-1; D is uncertain. Germline V gives CDR1 SGHRS, CDR2 YFSETQ. This CDR3 region has 15 residues. The ends were cut back, 7 bases at V and 1 base at J, with 15 bases in the middle. CDR3 coding DNA: TGCGCCAGCCGGAACGACCCTGAGTCCTACAATGAGCAGTTCTTC. This translates into CASRNDPESYNEQFF.

J is TRBJ2-7 and V is TRBV30; D perhaps matches TRBD2 (5 bases). The CDR3 is 12 residues long. The V gene lost 0 bases and the J gene lost 7 bases, with 10 bases spanning the gap. The germline CDR1 and CDR2 sequences are GTSNPN and SVGIG (reference sequence). The CDR3 spells CAWSVLGSEQYF. The CDR3 bases are TGTGCCTGGAGTGTACTAGGGAGTGAGCAGTACTTC.

V usage is TRBV7-2 and J usage is TRBJ2-7; D gene unclear. V lost 1 base to trimming and J lost 3 bases, with 10 bases between them. The CDR3 is made up of 14 amino acids. The germline CDR1 and CDR2 sequences are SGHTA and FQGNSA. The CDR3 loop reads CASSLERAVYEQYF. The CDR3 DNA follows: TGTGCCAGCAGCTTAGAACGGGCGGTCTACGAGCAGTACTTC.

This chain uses TRBV5-1 with TRBJ1-1, with D uncertain. V shed 0 bases and J shed 5 bases, with 8 bases lying between them. This CDR3 is 13 amino acids long. CDR1 is SGHRS, CDR2 YFSETQ, per germline. The CDR3 DNA reads TGCGCCAGCAGCTTGGAGAGTTTTACTGAAGCTTTCTTT. Translated, it gives CASSLESFTEAFF.

This clone appeared a few times. The V call is TRBV15, the J call TRBJ1-2; 9 bases are a match to TRBD1. Germline CDR1 LNHNV, CDR2 YYDKDF (reference sequence). With 2 bases clipped from V and 8 bases from J, the junction kept 9 bases outside the gene matches. This CDR3 is 15 amino acids long. Here the CDR3 reads CATSRYTGGAGGYTF. In DNA, the CDR3 is TGTGCCACCAGCAGATATACAGGGGGCGCGGGAGGCTACACCTTC.

This clone has a handful of counts. This chain connects TRBV6-5 to TRBJ2-7; D gene ambiguous. This CDR3 region has 14 residues. V lost 6 bases and J 0 bases, leaving 12 bases between the germline ends. The germline CDR1 and CDR2 sequences are MNHEY and SVGAGI. DNA for the CDR3: TGTGCCAGCAGCTCCCCGGGCCACTCCTACGAGCAGTACTTC. This translates into CASSSPGHSYEQYF.

The rearrangement joins TRBV19 to TRBJ1-3, with D unclear. The germline CDR1 and CDR2 sequences are LNHDA and SQIVND (reference sequence). V was clipped by 8 bases and J by 0 bases, with 14 bases between them. The CDR3 spans 15 residues. Here the CDR3 reads CASGQTLTSGNTIYF. CDR3 in DNA: TGTGCCAGTGGCCAGACTTTAACCTCTGGAAACACCATATATTTT.

In its sample, this clone was seen a few times. This sequence joins TRBV18 and TRBJ1-6; no clear D gene. The germline CDR1 and CDR2 sequences are KGHSH and LQKENI. V was pared by 3 bases and J by 7 bases, with 7 bases between. The length of the CDR3 is 13 residues. CDR3 loop: CASSPVKNSPLHF. The CDR3 coding sequence is TGTGCCAGCTCACCCGTAAAGAATTCACCCCTCCACTTT.

The CDR3 reads CASSFSGRSSSYNEQFF. DNA of the CDR3: TGTGCCAGCAGCTTTAGCGGGAGGTCCAGCTCCTACAATGAGCAGTTCTTC. V usage is TRBV11-3 and J usage is TRBJ2-1; 10 bases are shared with TRBD2. The V gene's germline CDR1 is SGHNT and CDR2 YENEEA. Trimming at V came to 3 bases and at J to 0 bases, leaving 5 bases not matched to a gene. The CDR3 is 17 amino acids. Supplemented by reference TRBV11-3 and TRBJ2-1, the full variable domain reads EAGVVQSPRYKIIEKKQPVAFWCNPISGHNTLYWYLQNLGQGPELLIRYENEEAVDDSQLPKDRFSAERLKGVDSTLKIQPAELGDSAVYLCASSFSGRSSSYNEQFFGPGTRLTVL.

A few counts support this clone. CDR3 DNA: TGTGCCAGCAGCGTCTCCCAGATAGGCCACCAGTACTTC. Translated, it gives CASSVSQIGHQYF. V usage is TRBV9 and J usage is TRBJ2-7; no clear D gene. Between the trimmed V and J ends, which lost 2 bases and 10 bases, there was a span of 16 bases. Germline loops: CDR1 SGDLS, CDR2 YYNGEE. The CDR3 is 13 amino acids.

The gene calls are TRBV6-5 and TRBJ2-7; D not certain. Trimming shortened V by 2 bases and J by 4 bases, and 9 bases separated the two germline ends. Germline CDR1 reads MNHEY; CDR2 reads SVGAGI. The CDR3 sequence is 13 residues long. CDR3 in amino acids: CASSYRAGYEQYF. The CDR3 bases are TGTGCCAGCAGTTACCGGGCAGGATACGAGCAGTACTTC.

This sequence joins TRBV6-2 or TRBV6-3 and TRBJ2-7; 7 bases are shared with TRBD1. V lost 5 bases, J lost 6 bases, and 7 bases stayed unmatched. The CDR3 is 13 residues long. Germline V gene sequence: CDR1 MNHEY, CDR2 SVGEGT. CDR3 in amino acids: CASSPQGLFEQYF. In DNA form, the CDR3 reads TGTGCCAGCAGTCCACAGGGGTTGTTCGAGCAGTACTTC.

This chain uses TRBV6-5 with TRBJ2-5; 10 bases map to TRBD1. The CDR3 is 15 residues long. Germline loops: CDR1 MNHEY, CDR2 SVGAGI. The ends lost 6 bases at V and 5 bases at J; junction bases unmatched: 9. CDR3 amino acids: CASSNRQGAWETQYF. In DNA form, the CDR3 reads TGTGCCAGCAGCAACCGACAGGGGGCCTGGGAGACCCAGTACTTC.

The chain recombines TRBV9 with TRBJ2-7; TRBD1 is a possible D gene (6 bases). Germline CDR1 SGDLS, CDR2 YYNGEE. There are 15 residues in the CDR3. Trimming left V 4 bases short and J 0 bases short, with 14 bases between. The CDR3 DNA is TGTGCCAGCAGCCCCACAGGGTCCAGCTCCTACGAGCAGTACTTC. Its translation: CASSPTGSSSYEQYF.

This sequence joins TRBV12-3 or TRBV12-4 and TRBJ2-5; D perhaps matches TRBD2 (6 bases). V dropped 7 bases and J dropped 5 bases, with 11 bases sitting between them. CDR3 length equals 12 residues. CDR3 sequence (DNA): TGTGCCAGCACCCCCGGAGGGGAGACCCAGTACTTC. The encoded protein is CASTPGGETQYF.

This clone was detected only once. The CDR3 DNA follows: TGCGCCAGCAGCCAAGATGCAGCGGGAGGGCTTGAGCAGTTCTTC. This codes for CASSQDAAGGLEQFF. V is TRBV4-1 and J is TRBJ2-1; 10 nucleotides agree with TRBD2. With 0 bases clipped from V and 9 bases from J, the junction kept 5 bases outside the gene matches. The CDR3 contains 15 residues. Germline CDR1 is MGHRA and CDR2 is YSYEKL.